The 21 T cell receptor beta chains given below trace back to one sample, sequenced in a study of PD-1 blockade in classical Hodgkin lymphoma. The assay was immunoSEQ multiplex PCR, and TCRdb's table has in-frame clones only and misses some. This repertoire shows nearly 100,000 clones, 65% to 85% found once; its top ten account for 9% to 15%. Every one of the patients relapsed after autologous stem cell transplantation (brentuximab vedotin exposure was variable). Sequencing was performed on peripheral blood mononuclear cells (PBMCs), taken at baseline. These receptors were taken from a human donor with classical Hodgkin lymphoma.

The genes are TRBV14 and TRBJ2-5; no definite D call. V was pared by 0 bases and J by 5 bases, with 13 bases between. CDR1 is SGHDN and CDR2 is FVKESK in the germline V gene. The CDR3 contains 15 residues. CDR3 in DNA: TGTGCCAGCAGCCAAGATTTTAGGGTCGAGGAGACCCAGTACTTC. This codes for CASSQDFRVEETQYF.

V gene TRBV7-2 combines with J gene TRBJ1-5, with TRBD1 as a possible D gene (5 bases). This CDR3 comprises 16 residues. With 0 bases removed from V and 3 bases from J, the gap between germline ends came to 12 bases. CDR1 is SGHTA, CDR2 FQGNSA, per germline. The CDR3 sequence: CASSLANRPLNQPQHF. The CDR3, as DNA: TGTGCCAGCAGCTTAGCGAACAGGCCACTCAATCAGCCCCAGCATTTT. Combining the CDR3 with reference TRBV7-2 and TRBJ1-5 gives the whole variable domain GAGVSQSPSNKVTEKGKDVELRCDPISGHTALYWYRQSLGQGLEFLIYFQGNSAPDKSGLPSDRFSAERTGGSVSTLTIQRTQQEDSAVYLCASSLANRPLNQPQHFGDGTRLSIL.

This clone was found a few times. The J gene is TRBJ1-4, the V gene TRBV4-3; D not certain. CDR1 and CDR2 from the germline V gene are LGHNA and YSLEER. V was cut by 1 base and J by 0 bases, with 6 bases left in between. This CDR3 is built from 15 residues. The CDR3 bases are TGCGCCAGCAGCCAAGCGGTTGCAACTAATGAAAAACTGTTTTTT. Translating gives CASSQAVATNEKLFF.

This chain joins TRBV19 and TRBJ1-4, with D unclear. The CDR3 is 14 amino acids. CDR1 LNHDA and CDR2 SQIVND come from the germline V gene (reference sequence). Trimming took 4 bases from V and 0 from J, leaving 6 bases between them. The CDR3 sequence is CASSTGTTNEKLFF. In DNA, the CDR3 is TGTGCCAGTAGTACCGGAACAACTAATGAAAAACTGTTTTTT.

The chain is built from TRBV9 and TRBJ2-2; 10 bases map to TRBD2. This CDR3 spans 14 amino acids. Germline CDR1 SGDLS, CDR2 YYNGEE. V gave up 5 bases and J gave up 7 bases; unmatched junction bases: 5. The CDR3 loop reads CASRASGSYGELFF. The CDR3 nucleotides read TGTGCCAGCAGGGCTAGCGGGAGTTACGGGGAGCTGTTTTTT.

The CDR3 is CASSPEGAANTEAFF. The CDR3 DNA reads TGTGCCAGCAGCCCAGAAGGGGCAGCGAACACTGAAGCTTTCTTT. The V call is TRBV11-2, the J call TRBJ1-1; D may be TRBD1 (5 bases). The germline V gene has CDR1 SGHAT and CDR2 FQNNGV. The length of the CDR3 is 15 residues. V lost 5 bases and J lost 1, with 14 bases in between.

The chain has TRBV6-1 and TRBJ2-1; 7 nucleotides agree with TRBD2. Germline CDR1 is MNHNS and CDR2 is SASEGT. V lost 1 base and J lost 12; bases outside the gene matches: 12. The CDR3 is 15 residues long. The CDR3 region is CASSEEAGAFDGQFF. In nucleotides, the CDR3 is TGTGCCAGCAGTGAAGAGGCGGGAGCTTTCGATGGGCAGTTCTTC.

This clone was found once. The rearrangement uses TRBV27 and TRBJ2-3; 10 bases fit TRBD2. The germline gives CDR1 MNHEY, CDR2 SMNVEV (reference sequence). J lost 1 base, V lost 4 bases, and 11 bases had no gene match. The CDR3 is made up of 18 amino acids. This CDR3 is CASSYYPSGRAGTDTQYF. The CDR3 bases are TGTGCCAGCAGTTACTACCCGAGCGGGAGGGCCGGCACAGATACGCAGTATTTT.

This clone appeared once. V and J are TRBV7-6 and TRBJ1-2, with a tentative D call TRBD1 (5 bases). Germline CDR1 is SGHVS and CDR2 is FNYEAQ. There are 15 residues in the CDR3. Trimming pared 4 bases from V and 3 bases from J, leaving 15 bases between. The CDR3 nucleotides read TGTGCCAGCAGCTCCCCCGATGGGGACCACTATGGCTACACCTTC. Translated, it gives CASSSPDGDHYGYTF.

CDR3 nucleotides: TGTGCCAGCAGCCACCCCGGGAGCAACACAGATACGCAGTATTTT. Translation gives CASSHPGSNTDTQYF. The V call is TRBV14, the J call TRBJ2-3; perhaps TRBD2 as D (6 bases). Germline V gene lookup returns CDR1 SGHDN and CDR2 FVKESK. The CDR3 has 15 residues. Trimming removed 3 bases from V and 2 bases from J, with 12 bases in between.

The chain employs TRBV6-1 and TRBJ2-1, with D tentatively TRBD1 (5 bases). CDR1 and CDR2 from the germline V gene are MNHNS and SASEGT. This CDR3 comprises 12 residues. V shed 5 bases and J shed 10 bases, with 12 bases lying between them. The CDR3 nucleotides read TGTGCCAGCAGTCGGTCAGGGATGGAGCAGTTCTTC. This encodes CASSRSGMEQFF.

The chain carries TRBV13 and TRBJ1-5, with a weak D call TRBD1 (5 bases). The CDR3 sequence is 16 residues long. Germline CDR1 PRHDT, CDR2 FYEKMQ (reference sequence). V lost 5 bases, J lost 6 bases, and 20 bases lay in between. The CDR3 is CASSPHNRQSTQPQHF. The CDR3 DNA reads as TGTGCCAGCAGCCCCCACAACAGACAGTCTACTCAGCCCCAGCATTTT.

This clone was seen only a few times. The chain carries TRBV2 and TRBJ2-4; either TRBD1 or TRBD2 may fit D (5 bases each). V was shortened by 6 bases and J by 0 bases, with 15 bases between the two germline ends. CDR3 length: 16 residues. The V gene's germline CDR1 is SNHLY and CDR2 FYNNEI. The CDR3 DNA follows: TGTGCCAGCAGCATAACGGGGCTGATAGCCAAAAACATTCAGTACTTC. This codes for CASSITGLIAKNIQYF.

V and J are TRBV2 and TRBJ2-3; 10 bases are shared with TRBD2. CDR1 SNHLY and CDR2 FYNNEI come from the germline V gene. The junction had 12 bases not matched to a gene; V was cut back by 8 bases and J by 4 bases. The CDR3 is 16 residues long. The CDR3 coding sequence is TGTGCCAGCCGGCCGCAACTAGCGGGAAGGGCAGATACGCAGTATTTT. It encodes CASRPQLAGRADTQYF.

The chain is built from TRBV7-2 and TRBJ2-7, with D hard to call. Germline V gene data show CDR1 as SGHTA and CDR2 as FQGNSA. V gave up 1 base and J gave up 0 bases, with 10 bases separating them. The CDR3 spans 15 residues. In nucleotides, the CDR3 is TGTGCCAGCAGCTTAGTCACCCAGAGCTCCTACGAGCAGTACTTC. It yields the protein CASSLVTQSSYEQYF.

The rearrangement links TRBV28 to TRBJ1-2; no definite D call. The V gene lost 3 bases and the J gene lost 4 bases, with 15 bases spanning the gap. This CDR3 region has 15 residues. Per germline, CDR1 MDHEN and CDR2 SYDVKM. Written as DNA, the CDR3 is TGTGCCAGCAGTTTCTCGACTGGGCCTTCCTATGGCTACACCTTC. Encoded protein: CASSFSTGPSYGYTF.

V gene TRBV2 combines with J gene TRBJ2-7, with a tentative D call TRBD1 (6 bases). From germline, CDR1 is SNHLY and CDR2 FYNNEI. The CDR3 is 16 residues long. The V and J ends lost 3 bases and 0 bases respectively, with 15 bases between them. The CDR3 loop is CASSEWGRAFSYEQYF. DNA for the CDR3: TGTGCCAGCAGTGAGTGGGGGCGGGCTTTCTCCTACGAGCAGTACTTC.

V and J are TRBV2 and TRBJ1-2; the match to TRBD1 covers 7 bases. Germline lookup yields CDR1 SNHLY and CDR2 FYNNEI. Trimming removed 6 bases from V and 2 bases from J; junction bases left unmatched: 3. There are 13 residues in the CDR3. The chain's CDR3 is CASSGDSNYGYTF. CDR3 DNA sequence: TGTGCCAGCAGCGGGGACAGCAACTATGGCTACACCTTC.

This clone has more than one count but fewer than ten. The chain has TRBV5-6 and TRBJ2-7; TRBD1 might be the D (6 bases). Trimming took 4 bases from V and 0 from J, leaving 14 bases between them. The germline V gene has CDR1 SGHDT and CDR2 YYEEEE. The CDR3 contains 15 residues. The CDR3 DNA reads TGTGCCAGCAGCATATTACAGGGTAACTCCTACGAGCAGTACTTC. It translates to CASSILQGNSYEQYF.

This chain links TRBV30 with TRBJ2-3; D is possibly TRBD1 or TRBD2 (5 bases each). Germline V CDR1 and CDR2: GTSNPN, SVGIG (reference sequence). The V gene lost 2 bases and the J gene lost 7 bases, with 13 bases spanning the gap. CDR3 length equals 13 residues. CDR3 bases: TGTGCCTGGAGTACGGGACCACAAAATACGCAGTATTTT. Protein product: CAWSTGPQNTQYF.

The CDR3 DNA is TGTGTCTCCACCAGGACAGATGGCTACACCTTC. The encoded protein is CVSTRTDGYTF. The rearrangement links TRBV2 to TRBJ1-2; a weak D match, TRBD1 (6 bases). CDR1 and CDR2 (germline): SNHLY, FYNNEI. The CDR3 is 11 residues long.